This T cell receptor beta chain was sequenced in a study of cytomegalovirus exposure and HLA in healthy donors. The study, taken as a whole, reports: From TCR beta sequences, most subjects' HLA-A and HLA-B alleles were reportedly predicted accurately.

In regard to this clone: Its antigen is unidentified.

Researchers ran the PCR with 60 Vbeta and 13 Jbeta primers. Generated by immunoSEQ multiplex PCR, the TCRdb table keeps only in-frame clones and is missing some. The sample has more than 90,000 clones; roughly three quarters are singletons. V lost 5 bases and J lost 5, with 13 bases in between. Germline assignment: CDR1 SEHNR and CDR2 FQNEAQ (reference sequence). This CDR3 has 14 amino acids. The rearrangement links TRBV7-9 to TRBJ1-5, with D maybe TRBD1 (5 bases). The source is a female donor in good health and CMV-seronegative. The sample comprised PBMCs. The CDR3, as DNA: TGTGCCAGCAGCCCGACAGCGCCCCATCAGCCCCAGCATTTT. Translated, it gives CASSPTAPHQPQHF.